The 18 T cell receptor beta chains presented below share a single source sample, sequenced in a study of shared clonotypes between healthy human individuals. Method: immunoSEQ multiplex PCR; TCRdb's copy keeps in-frame clones and lacks some. The table lists 2 million to 2.5 million clones, about 90% of them singletons, with about 0.36% in the top ten. Material: naive CD4+ T cells from PBMCs. Documented subset: CD45RA+ positively selected. Receptors originate from a man aged 18 to 35 in good health. Some clones in this sample may be carry-over from other donors' samples.

This clone occurred once. This sequence joins TRBV14 and TRBJ2-5, with D possibly TRBD1 on 5 matching bases. Germline lookup yields CDR1 SGHDN and CDR2 FVKESK. This CDR3 is built from 15 residues. Trimming took 4 bases from V and 2 from J, leaving 14 bases between them. CDR3 in amino acids: CASSPRTSSQETQYF. In DNA form, the CDR3 reads TGTGCCAGCAGCCCCCGGACATCCTCTCAAGAGACCCAGTACTTC.

The CDR3 sequence is CASSELGGRAGEQYF. DNA of the CDR3: TGTGCCAGCAGTGAATTGGGCGGGAGGGCTGGAGAGCAGTACTTC. The chain carries TRBV25-1 and TRBJ2-7, with TRBD2 identical over 9 bases. CDR1 is MGHDK, CDR2 SYGVNS, per germline. The CDR3 covers 15 residues. Trimming at V came to 1 base and at J to 7 bases, leaving 8 bases not matched to a gene.

Here the CDR3 DNA reads TGTGCCAGCAGCTCGGGTGGGGGCAACTATGGCTACACCTTC. Translation gives CASSSGGGNYGYTF. The chain uses TRBV6-1 and TRBJ1-2, with D perhaps TRBD1 (6 bases). Germline V CDR1 and CDR2: MNHNS, SASEGT. The V and J ends lost 6 bases and 2 bases respectively, with 13 bases between them. The CDR3 has 14 amino acids.

V is TRBV7-8 and J is TRBJ2-5; 9 bases line up with TRBD2. Trimming cost V 3 bases and J 5 bases; bases outside gene matches: 7. Germline-derived CDR1 and CDR2 are SGHVS and FQNEAQ. This CDR3 is 15 amino acids long. The CDR3: CASSFRIAGVETQYF. The CDR3 nucleotides read TGTGCCAGCAGCTTTCGTATAGCGGGAGTGGAGACCCAGTACTTC.

This chain links TRBV10-3 with TRBJ1-1, with 7 bases lining up with TRBD1. V lost 4 bases and J lost 4; bases outside the gene matches: 9. This CDR3 has 15 residues. Germline V gene sequence: CDR1 ENHRY, CDR2 SYGVKD. This chain's CDR3 is CAISVEGARVTEAFF. The CDR3 DNA is TGTGCCATCAGTGTGGAGGGGGCGCGCGTCACTGAAGCTTTCTTT.

The chain carries TRBV28 and TRBJ2-7, with D possibly TRBD2 on 6 matching bases. V dropped 6 bases and J dropped 0 bases, with 12 bases sitting between them. The CDR3 loop spans 14 amino acids. Germline-derived CDR1 and CDR2 are MDHEN and SYDVKM. As DNA, the CDR3 is TGTGCCAGCAGACTAGGAGGGAGCTCCTACGAGCAGTACTTC. This sequence encodes CASRLGGSSYEQYF.

V usage is TRBV19 and J usage is TRBJ2-7; D is perhaps TRBD2 (5 bases). Germline V gives CDR1 LNHDA, CDR2 SQIVND (reference sequence). Trimming removed 3 bases from V and 2 bases from J, with 14 bases in between. The CDR3 sequence is 15 residues long. CDR3 amino acids: CASSMTDSIPYEQYF. Here the CDR3 DNA reads TGTGCCAGTAGTATGACGGACTCCATCCCCTACGAGCAGTACTTC.

Details on this clone: At one end, the junction sequence differs from germline, possibly due to a read error. This chain connects TRBV5-1 to TRBJ2-7; 10 nucleotides align to TRBD1. The CDR3 loop spans 15 amino acids. Germline V lookup: CDR1 SGHRS, CDR2 YFSETQ. The CDR3 sequence: CASSTETGGVTSKDF. Here the CDR3 DNA reads TGCGCCAGCAGCACAGAGACAGGGGGCGTTACGAGCAAGGACTTC.

As for this clone: The sample contains more than one DNA sequence encoding this CDR3. The chain combines TRBV5-4 with TRBJ2-7; no clear D gene. Deletions cut 0 bases from V and 0 bases from J, with 7 bases between. The V gene's germline CDR1 is SGHNT and CDR2 YYREEE (reference sequence). This CDR3 has 14 amino acids. CDR3 in DNA: TGTGCCAGCAGCTTGGCGTCGAGCTCCTACGAGCAGTACTTC. Its translation is CASSLASSSYEQYF.

This sequence joins TRBV7-8 and TRBJ2-7, with a tentative D call TRBD2 (6 bases). V was pared by 0 bases and J by 4 bases, with 13 bases between. Germline lookup yields CDR1 SGHVS and CDR2 FQNEAQ. The CDR3 extends over 15 amino acids. The chain's CDR3 is CASSLAPGLTYEQYF. The CDR3 coding sequence is TGTGCCAGCAGCTTAGCCCCGGGACTGACGTACGAGCAGTACTTC.

For this clone: Different DNA sequences within this sample yield the same CDR3. The rearrangement uses TRBV9 and TRBJ1-3; 7 nucleotides align to TRBD1. Trimming removed 2 bases from V and 1 base from J; junction bases left unmatched: 0. Germline V CDR1 and CDR2: SGDLS, YYNGEE. The CDR3 has 14 amino acids. CDR3 in amino acids: CASSVTGSGNTIYF. In DNA form, the CDR3 reads TGTGCCAGCAGCGTGACAGGGTCTGGAAACACCATATATTTT. The entire variable domain, with the rest obtained from reference TRBV9 and TRBJ1-3, is as follows: DSGVTQTPKHLITATGQRVTLRCSPRSGDLSVYWYQQSLDQGLQFLIQYYNGEERAKGNILERFSAQQFPDLHSELNLSSLELGDSALYFCASSVTGSGNTIYFGEGSWLTVV.

The rearrangement joins TRBV4-1 to TRBJ2-3; D unclear. Germline V CDR1 and CDR2: MGHRA, YSYEKL. The CDR3 is 17 residues long. V was trimmed by 5 bases and J by 3 bases, leaving 21 bases between them. The CDR3: CASSAGTRALGTDTQYF. Here the CDR3 DNA reads TGCGCCAGCAGCGCTGGAACCCGGGCTTTGGGGACAGATACGCAGTATTTT.

The chain has TRBV27 and TRBJ1-2, with D possibly TRBD1 on 6 matching bases. Germline loops: CDR1 MNHEY, CDR2 SMNVEV (reference sequence). The germline V and J ends were trimmed by 0 bases and 1 base, with 18 bases remaining between them. This CDR3 has 18 amino acids. CDR3 DNA: TGTGCCAGCAGTTTATCCCTCCGGGGGGCTCCCAGTAACTATGGCTACACCTTC. This translates into CASSLSLRGAPSNYGYTF.

A note on this clone: Distinct nucleotide sequences in the sample also encode this CDR3. The rearrangement joins TRBV6-1 to TRBJ2-7, with 11 nucleotides matching TRBD2. This CDR3 contains 15 residues. V gave up 4 bases and J gave up 2 bases; unmatched junction bases: 4. Germline V gives CDR1 MNHNS, CDR2 SASEGT. CDR3 in DNA: TGTGCCAGCAGTGTGGGGACTAGCGGTACCTACGAGCAGTACTTC. It codes for CASSVGTSGTYEQYF.

In regard to this clone: The identical CDR3 is also encoded by other nucleotide sequences in the sample. This sequence joins TRBV6-1 and TRBJ2-3; D unresolved. The CDR3 runs 13 residues. Germline loops: CDR1 MNHNS, CDR2 SASEGT. V lost 6 bases and J 1 base, leaving 8 bases between the germline ends. The CDR3 sequence: CASSELGTDTQYF. The CDR3, as DNA: TGTGCCAGCAGCGAGCTGGGCACAGATACGCAGTATTTT.

This clone has a single count. CDR3 nucleotide sequence: TGCAGCGTGGGGGGGATTACACCCCAAGAGACCCAGTACTTC. Encoded protein: CSVGGITPQETQYF. J is TRBJ2-5 and V is TRBV29-1; 7 bases match TRBD2. Germline CDR1 and CDR2: SQVTM and ANQGSEA. Germline trimming cut 6 bases from V and 1 base from J; bases unmatched to any gene: 8. This CDR3 contains 14 residues.

This chain joins TRBV5-4 and TRBJ2-7, with D perhaps matching TRBD2 (6 bases). This CDR3 contains 15 residues. V lost 4 bases to trimming and J lost 0 bases, with 14 bases between them. CDR1 is SGHNT and CDR2 is YYREEE in the germline V gene (reference sequence). The DNA of the CDR3 is TGTGCCAGCAGCGGGAGGACTACCCTCTCCTACGAGCAGTACTTC. As protein: CASSGRTTLSYEQYF. Full variable domain (remainder filled in from reference TRBV5-4 and TRBJ2-7): ETGVTQSPTHLIKTRGQQVTLRCSSQSGHNTVSWYQQALGQGPQFIFQYYREEENGRGNFPPRFSGLQFPNYSSELNVNALELDDSALYLCASSGRTTLSYEQYFGPGTRLTVT.

V usage is TRBV7-2 and J usage is TRBJ1-3; the D gene is possibly TRBD1 (6 bases). This CDR3 region has 15 residues. Trimming stripped 4 bases from V and 0 bases from J, with 10 bases between. CDR1 and CDR2 from the germline V gene are SGHTA and FQGNSA. The CDR3 sequence is CASSSGTLSGNTIYF. CDR3 bases: TGTGCCAGCAGCTCCGGGACACTCTCTGGAAACACCATATATTTT.